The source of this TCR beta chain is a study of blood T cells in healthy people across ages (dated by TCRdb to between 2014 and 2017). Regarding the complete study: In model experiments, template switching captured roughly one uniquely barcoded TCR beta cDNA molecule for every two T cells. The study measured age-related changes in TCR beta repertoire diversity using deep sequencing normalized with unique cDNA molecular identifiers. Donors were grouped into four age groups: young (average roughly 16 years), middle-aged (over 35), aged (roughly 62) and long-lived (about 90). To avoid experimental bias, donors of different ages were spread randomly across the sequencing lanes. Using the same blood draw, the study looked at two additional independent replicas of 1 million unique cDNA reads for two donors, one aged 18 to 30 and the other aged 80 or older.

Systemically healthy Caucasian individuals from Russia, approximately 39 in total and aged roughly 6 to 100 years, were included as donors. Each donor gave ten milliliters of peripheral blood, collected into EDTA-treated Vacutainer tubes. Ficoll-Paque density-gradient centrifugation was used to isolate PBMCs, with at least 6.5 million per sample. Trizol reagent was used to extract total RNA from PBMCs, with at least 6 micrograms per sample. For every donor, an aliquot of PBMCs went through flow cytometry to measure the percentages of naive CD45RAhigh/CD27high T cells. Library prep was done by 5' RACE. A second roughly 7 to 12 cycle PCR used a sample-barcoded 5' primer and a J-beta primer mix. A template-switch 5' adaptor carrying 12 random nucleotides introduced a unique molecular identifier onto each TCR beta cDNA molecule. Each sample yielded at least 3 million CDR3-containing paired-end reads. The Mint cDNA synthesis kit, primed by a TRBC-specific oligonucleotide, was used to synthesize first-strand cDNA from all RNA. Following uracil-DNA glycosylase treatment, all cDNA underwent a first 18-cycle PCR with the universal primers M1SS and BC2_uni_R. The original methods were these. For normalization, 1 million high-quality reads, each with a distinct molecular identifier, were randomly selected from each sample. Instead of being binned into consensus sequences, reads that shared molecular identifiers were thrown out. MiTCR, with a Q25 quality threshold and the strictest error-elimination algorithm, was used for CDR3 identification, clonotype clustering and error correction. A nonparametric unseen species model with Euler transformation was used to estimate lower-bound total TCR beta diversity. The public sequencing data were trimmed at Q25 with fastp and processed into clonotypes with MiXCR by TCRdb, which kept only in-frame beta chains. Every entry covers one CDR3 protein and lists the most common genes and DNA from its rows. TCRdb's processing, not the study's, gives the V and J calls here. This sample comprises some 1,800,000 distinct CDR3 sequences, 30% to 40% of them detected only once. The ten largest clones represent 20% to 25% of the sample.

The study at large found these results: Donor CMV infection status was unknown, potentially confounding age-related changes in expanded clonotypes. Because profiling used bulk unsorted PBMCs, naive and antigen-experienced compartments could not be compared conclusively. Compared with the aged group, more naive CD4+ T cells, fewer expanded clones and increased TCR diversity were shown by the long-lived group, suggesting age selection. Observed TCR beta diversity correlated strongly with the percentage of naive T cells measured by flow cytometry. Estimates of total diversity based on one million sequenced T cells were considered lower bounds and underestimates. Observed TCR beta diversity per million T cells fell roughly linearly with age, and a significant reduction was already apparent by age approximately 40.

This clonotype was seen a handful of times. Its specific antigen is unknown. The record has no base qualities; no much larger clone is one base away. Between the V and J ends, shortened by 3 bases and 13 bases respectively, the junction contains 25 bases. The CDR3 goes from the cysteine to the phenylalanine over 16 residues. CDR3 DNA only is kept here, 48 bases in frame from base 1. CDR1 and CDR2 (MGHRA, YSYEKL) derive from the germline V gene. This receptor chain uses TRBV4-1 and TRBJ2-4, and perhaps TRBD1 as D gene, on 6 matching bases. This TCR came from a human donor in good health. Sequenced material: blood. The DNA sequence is TGCGCCAGCAGCCAGGTACAGGGCTTTGGTTCTGGGGAGCAGTACTTC. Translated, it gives CASSQVQGFGSGEQYF.